This is a list of T cell receptor beta chains from one sample in a study of fetal regulatory T cell absence and autoimmunity. Assay used: immunoSEQ multiplex PCR; TCRdb lists only in-frame clones, some missing. The table lists just over 45,000 clones, around 85% of them singletons. Sequenced sample: cord blood. The receptors here all came from a newborn boy with IPEX syndrome. CDR3s include the opening cysteine and the closing phenylalanine or tryptophan. D genes are given only for firm matches. The listing skips clone size in some rows; elsewhere it reads once, few, many or a size class.

NA,few,TRBV5-6,TRBJ1-1,CASSLEANTEAFF,TGTGCCAGCAGCTTGGAGGCGAACACTGAAGCTTTCTTT
NA,NA,TRBV7-9,TRBJ1-6,CASSLNGNSPLHF,TGTGCCAGCAGCTTAAACGGGAATTCACCCCTCCACTTT
NA,NA,TRBV6-5,TRBJ1-4,CASARRQGANEKLFF,TGTGCCAGCGCGAGGAGGCAGGGAGCGAATGAAAAACTGTTTTTT
NA,NA,TRBV6-6,TRBJ1-6,CASSYDTANSPLHF,TGTGCCAGCAGTTACGACACGGCTAATTCACCCCTCCACTTT
NA,few,TRBV2,TRBJ1-5,CASSDGFSNQPQHF,TGTGCCAGCAGTGACGGATTTAGCAATCAGCCCCAGCATTTT
NA,NA,TRBV11-1,TRBJ2-3,CASGAGFTDTQYF,TGTGCCAGCGGGGCGGGATTCACAGATACGCAGTATTTT
NA,once,TRBV5-1,TRBJ2-2,CASSLAFGAPIFTGELFF,TGCGCCAGCAGCTTGGCGTTCGGGGCCCCTATATTTACCGGGGAGCTGTTTTTT
TRBD1,NA,TRBV19,TRBJ1-4,CASSRSGQRTNEKLFF,TGTGCCAGTAGTCGATCGGGACAGCGAACTAATGAAAAACTGTTTTTT
NA,NA,TRBV6-1,TRBJ1-5,CASSESRGSRNSNQPQHF,TGTGCCAGCAGTGAAAGTAGGGGATCACGGAATAGCAATCAGCCCCAGCATTTT
TRBD1,NA,TRBV9,TRBJ2-1,CASSDDRQGSYNEQFF,TGTGCCAGCAGCGACGATCGACAGGGCTCCTACAATGAGCAGTTCTTC
NA,NA,TRBV27,TRBJ1-6,CASSLGGYSPLHF,TGTGCCAGCAGCCTCGGGGGCTATTCACCCCTCCACTTT
NA,NA,TRBV6-5,TRBJ2-5,CASSRQETQYF,TGTGCCAGCAGCCGTCAAGAGACCCAGTACTTC
TRBD1,NA,TRBV11-2,TRBJ1-2,CASSLGDRVGYTF,TGTGCCAGCAGCTTAGGGGACAGGGTTGGCTACACCTTC
TRBD2,NA,TRBV9,TRBJ2-2,CASSVGAGGRKTGELFF,TGTGCCAGCAGCGTGGGGGCGGGAGGGCGGAAAACCGGGGAGCTGTTTTTT
NA,NA,TRBV11-3,TRBJ2-1,CASSLGTHNEQFF,TGTGCCAGCAGCCTCGGGACCCACAATGAGCAGTTCTTC
TRBD2,NA,TRBV30,TRBJ2-5,CAWDEVGGQETQYF,TGTGCCTGGGACGAGGTGGGGGGGCAAGAGACCCAGTACTTC
NA,NA,TRBV19,TRBJ2-4,CASSIGGRETKNIQYF,TGTGCCAGTAGTATAGGGGGCAGGGAGACCAAAAACATTCAGTACTTC
TRBD2,NA,TRBV27,TRBJ2-7,CASSLGGGTSFYEQYF,TGTGCCAGCAGTTTAGGGGGGGGGACTAGTTTCTACGAGCAGTACTTC
NA,NA,TRBV19,TRBJ1-1,CASSLFSGTEAFF,TGTGCCAGTAGTCTCTTCTCTGGCACTGAAGCTTTCTTT
TRBD1,NA,TRBV30,TRBJ2-4,CAWSLRTGYRNIQYF,TGTGCCTGGAGTCTCCGGACAGGGTATCGAAACATTCAGTACTTC
NA,NA,TRBV10-3,TRBJ1-5,CAIKGSGDQPQHF,TGTGCCATTAAGGGGTCGGGGGATCAGCCCCAGCATTTT
TRBD2,NA,TRBV7-2,TRBJ2-3,CASSLVPLLAILTDTQYF,TGTGCCAGCAGCTTAGTCCCCTTACTAGCGATCCTCACAGATACGCAGTATTTT
NA,once,TRBV7-9,TRBJ2-5,CASSRTGSPQETQYF,TGTGCCAGCAGCCGTACAGGGTCCCCCCAAGAGACCCAGTACTTC
NA,NA,TRBV5-1,TRBJ1-2,CASSLAIGRADRPLFNYGYTF,TGCGCCAGCAGCTTGGCCATCGGTAGGGCGGACAGACCTCTCTTTAACTATGGCTACACCTTC
NA,once,TRBV5-5,TRBJ1-6,CASSFSPNNSPLHF,TGTGCCAGCAGCTTTTCTCCGAATAATTCACCCCTCCACTTT
NA,NA,TRBV7-9,TRBJ2-6,CASSGRRGPSGANVLTF,TGTGCCAGCAGCGGGAGGCGGGGGCCCTCTGGGGCCAACGTCCTGACTTTC
NA,NA,TRBV6-1,TRBJ2-7,CASSEALTNSYEQYF,TGTGCCAGCAGTGAAGCCCTGACAAACTCCTACGAGCAGTACTTC
TRBD2,NA,TRBV7-9,TRBJ2-1,CASSLGRGGNEQFF,TGTGCCAGCAGCTTGGGGAGGGGAGGCAATGAGCAGTTCTTC
TRBD1,NA,TRBV7-6,TRBJ2-2,CASSPGGGGTGELFF,TGTGCCAGCAGCCCAGGGGGCGGAGGCACCGGGGAGCTGTTTTTT
TRBD2,NA,TRBV6-5,TRBJ2-1,CASSSTSGSSYNEQFF,TGTGCCAGCAGTTCGACTAGCGGGAGCTCCTACAATGAGCAGTTCTTC
TRBD1,NA,TRBV4-3,TRBJ2-3,CASSQNSDRGIADTQYF,TGCGCCAGCAGCCAAAATTCGGACAGGGGGATAGCAGATACGCAGTATTTT
TRBD2,NA,TRBV2,TRBJ2-7,CASRETSGSFAYEQYF,TGTGCCAGCAGGGAGACTAGCGGGAGCTTTGCCTACGAGCAGTACTTC
TRBD1,once,TRBV29-1,TRBJ1-2,CSVGGDRGLPNYGYTF,TGCAGCGTTGGAGGGGACAGGGGCCTCCCTAACTATGGCTACACCTTC
TRBD1,NA,TRBV9,TRBJ1-1,CASSGGQGPEAFF,TGTGCCAGCAGCGGAGGACAGGGCCCTGAAGCTTTCTTT
NA,NA,TRBV2,TRBJ1-5,CASRRNSNQPQHF,TGTGCCAGCAGGAGGAATAGCAATCAGCCCCAGCATTTT
NA,NA,TRBV5-8,TRBJ2-5,CASNLGGAETQYF,TGTGCCAGCAATCTTGGGGGGGCAGAGACCCAGTACTTC
NA,NA,TRBV9,TRBJ1-5,CASSPGPSNQPQHF,TGTGCCAGCAGCCCAGGGCCCAGCAATCAGCCCCAGCATTTT
NA,NA,TRBV5-4,TRBJ1-1,CASSPDLNTEAFF,TGTGCCAGCAGCCCGGACTTAAACACTGAAGCTTTCTTT